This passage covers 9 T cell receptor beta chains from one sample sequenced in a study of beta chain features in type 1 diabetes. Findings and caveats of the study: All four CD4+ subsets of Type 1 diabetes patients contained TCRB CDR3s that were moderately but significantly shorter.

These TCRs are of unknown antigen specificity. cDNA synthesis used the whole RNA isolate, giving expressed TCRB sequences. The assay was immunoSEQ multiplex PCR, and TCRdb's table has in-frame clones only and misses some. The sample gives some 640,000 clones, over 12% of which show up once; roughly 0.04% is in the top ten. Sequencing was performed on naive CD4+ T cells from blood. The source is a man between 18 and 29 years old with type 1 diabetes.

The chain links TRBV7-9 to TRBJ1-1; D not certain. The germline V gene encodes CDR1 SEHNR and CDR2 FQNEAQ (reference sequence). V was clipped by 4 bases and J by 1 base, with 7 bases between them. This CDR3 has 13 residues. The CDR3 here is CASSSTGNTEAFF. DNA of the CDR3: TGTGCCAGCAGCTCTACGGGGAACACTGAAGCTTTCTTT. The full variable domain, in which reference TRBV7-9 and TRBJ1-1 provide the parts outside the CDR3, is DTGVSQNPRHKITKRGQNVTFRCDPISEHNRLYWYRQTLGQGPEFLTYFQNEAQLEKSRLLSDRFSAERPKGSFSTLEIQRTEQGDSAMYLCASSSTGNTEAFFGQGTRLTVV.

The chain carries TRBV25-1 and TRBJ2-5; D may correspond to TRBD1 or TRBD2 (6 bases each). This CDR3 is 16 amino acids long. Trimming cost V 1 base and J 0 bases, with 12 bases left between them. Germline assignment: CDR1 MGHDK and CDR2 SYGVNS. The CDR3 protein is CASSELIRGDQETQYF. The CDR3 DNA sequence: TGTGCCAGCAGTGAATTGATAAGGGGGGACCAAGAGACCCAGTACTTC.

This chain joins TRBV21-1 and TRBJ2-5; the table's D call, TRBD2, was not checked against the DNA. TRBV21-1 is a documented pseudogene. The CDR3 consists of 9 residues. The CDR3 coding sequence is TGTGCCAGCCTGGAGACCCAGTACTTC. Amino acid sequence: CASLETQYF.

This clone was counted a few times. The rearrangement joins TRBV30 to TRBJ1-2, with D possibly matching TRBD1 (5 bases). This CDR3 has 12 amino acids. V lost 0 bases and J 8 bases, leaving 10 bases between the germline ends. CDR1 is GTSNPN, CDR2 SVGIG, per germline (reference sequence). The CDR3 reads CAWSVQAMGYTF. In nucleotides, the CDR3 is TGTGCCTGGAGTGTACAGGCTATGGGCTACACCTTC. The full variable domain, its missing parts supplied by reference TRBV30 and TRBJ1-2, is SQTIHQWPATLVQPVGSPLSLECTVEGTSNPNLYWYRQAAGRGLQLLFYSVGIGQISSEVPQNLSASRPQDRQFILSSKKLLLSDSGFYLCAWSVQAMGYTFGSGTRLTVV.

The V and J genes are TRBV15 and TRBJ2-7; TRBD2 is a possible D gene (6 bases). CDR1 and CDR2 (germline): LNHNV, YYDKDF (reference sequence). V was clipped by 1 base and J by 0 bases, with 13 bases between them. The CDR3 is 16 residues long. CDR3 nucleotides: TGTGCCACCAGCAGAGGGCTAGCGAGGAGCTCCTACGAGCAGTACTTC. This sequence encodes CATSRGLARSSYEQYF.

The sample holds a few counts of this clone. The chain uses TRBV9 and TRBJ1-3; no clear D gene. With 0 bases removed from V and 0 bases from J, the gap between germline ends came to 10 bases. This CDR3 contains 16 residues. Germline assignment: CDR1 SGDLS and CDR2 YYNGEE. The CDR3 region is CASSVGGLISGNTIYF. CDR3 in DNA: TGTGCCAGCAGCGTAGGAGGGCTTATCTCTGGAAACACCATATATTTT.

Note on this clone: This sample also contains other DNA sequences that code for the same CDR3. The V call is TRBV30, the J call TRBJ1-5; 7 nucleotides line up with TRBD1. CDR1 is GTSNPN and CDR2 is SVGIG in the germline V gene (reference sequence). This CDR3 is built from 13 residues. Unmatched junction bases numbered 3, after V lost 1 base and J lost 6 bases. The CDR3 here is CAWSAGGGQPQHF. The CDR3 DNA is TGTGCCTGGAGTGCAGGGGGAGGTCAGCCCCAGCATTTT.

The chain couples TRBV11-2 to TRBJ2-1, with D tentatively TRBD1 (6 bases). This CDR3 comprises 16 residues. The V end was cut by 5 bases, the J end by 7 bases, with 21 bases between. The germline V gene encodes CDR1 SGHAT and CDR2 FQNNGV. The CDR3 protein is CASSTRQTGQLNEQFF. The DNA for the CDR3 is TGTGCCAGCAGCACTAGGCAGACCGGACAGCTAAATGAGCAGTTCTTC.

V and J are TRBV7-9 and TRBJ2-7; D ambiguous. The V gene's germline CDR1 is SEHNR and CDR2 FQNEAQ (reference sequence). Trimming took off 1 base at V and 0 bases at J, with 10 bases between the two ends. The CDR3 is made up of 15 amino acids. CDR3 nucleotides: TGTGCCAGCAGCTTAGGAGTGGCATTCTCCTACGAGCAGTACTTC. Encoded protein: CASSLGVAFSYEQYF.